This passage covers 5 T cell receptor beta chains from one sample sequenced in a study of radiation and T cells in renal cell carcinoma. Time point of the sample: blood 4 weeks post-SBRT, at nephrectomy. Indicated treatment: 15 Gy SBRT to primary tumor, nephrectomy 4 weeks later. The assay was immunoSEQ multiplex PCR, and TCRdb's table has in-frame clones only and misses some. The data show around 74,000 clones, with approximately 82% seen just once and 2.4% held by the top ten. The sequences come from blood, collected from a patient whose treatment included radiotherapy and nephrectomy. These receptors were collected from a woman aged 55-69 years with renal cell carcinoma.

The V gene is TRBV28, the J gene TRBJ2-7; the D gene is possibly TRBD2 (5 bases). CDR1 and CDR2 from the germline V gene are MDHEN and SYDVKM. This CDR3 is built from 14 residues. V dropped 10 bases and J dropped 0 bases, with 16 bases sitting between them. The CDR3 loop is CATSDTRGSYEQYF. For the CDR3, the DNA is TGTGCCACCAGCGACACCCGGGGCTCCTACGAGCAGTACTTC. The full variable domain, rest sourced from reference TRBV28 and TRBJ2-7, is DVKVTQSSRYLVKRTGEKVFLECVQDMDHENMFWYRQDPGLGLRLIYFSYDVKMKEKGDIPEGYSVSREKKERFSLILESASTNQTSMYLCATSDTRGSYEQYFGPGTRLTVT.

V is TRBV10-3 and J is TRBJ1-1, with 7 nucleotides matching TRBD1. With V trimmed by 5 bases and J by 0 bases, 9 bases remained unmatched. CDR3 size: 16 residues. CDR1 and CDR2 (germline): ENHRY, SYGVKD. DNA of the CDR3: TGTGCCATCAGTCCCTCAGGGGGGGGGATGAACACTGAAGCTTTCTTT. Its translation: CAISPSGGGMNTEAFF.

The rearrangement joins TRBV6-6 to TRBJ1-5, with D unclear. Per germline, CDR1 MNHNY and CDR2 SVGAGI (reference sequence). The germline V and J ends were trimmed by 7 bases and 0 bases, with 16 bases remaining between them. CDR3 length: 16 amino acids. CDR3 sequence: CASTRLGLYSNQPQHF. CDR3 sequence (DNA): TGTGCCAGCACTCGCCTCGGACTTTATAGCAATCAGCCCCAGCATTTT.

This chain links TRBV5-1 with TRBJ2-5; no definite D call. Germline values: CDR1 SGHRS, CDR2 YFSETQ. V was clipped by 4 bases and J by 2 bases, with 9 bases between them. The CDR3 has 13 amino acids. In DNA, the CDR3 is TGCGCCAGCAGCCAGTCCTTACAAGAGACCCAGTACTTC. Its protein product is CASSQSLQETQYF.

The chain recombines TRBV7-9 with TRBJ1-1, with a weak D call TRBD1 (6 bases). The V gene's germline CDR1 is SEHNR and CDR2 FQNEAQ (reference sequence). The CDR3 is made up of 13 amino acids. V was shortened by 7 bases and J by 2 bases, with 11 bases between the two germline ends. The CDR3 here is CASTDRTNTEAFF. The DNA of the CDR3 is TGTGCCAGCACCGACAGGACAAACACTGAAGCTTTCTTT.